The 21 T cell receptor beta chains reported below all come from one sample, sequenced in a study of chemoradiotherapy in HPV16-positive cancers. Measured with immunoSEQ multiplex PCR; TCRdb has only the in-frame clones, and not every one. The sample yields under 35,000 clones, roughly 93% seen once. Sample: blood, taken from a patient who underwent chemoradiotherapy. These TCRs come from a human donor with HPV-associated anogenital cancer.

The chain carries TRBV7-3 and TRBJ1-1; D not certain. CDR3 length equals 14 residues. V was pared by 2 bases and J by 8 bases, with 15 bases between. Looked up from germline, CDR1 is SGHTA and CDR2 is FQGTGA. CDR3 sequence (DNA): TGTGCCAGCAGCTTATCCCCCGCCTCCATGGAAGCTTTCTTT. Translating it yields CASSLSPASMEAFF.

CDR3 region: CASSPPSYEQYF. The CDR3 nucleotides are TGTGCCAGCTCACCACCATCCTACGAGCAGTACTTC. The rearrangement links TRBV18 to TRBJ2-7; D call uncertain. CDR1 is KGHSH and CDR2 is LQKENI in the germline V gene. The V gene lost 0 bases and the J gene lost 1 base, with 1 base spanning the gap. The length of the CDR3 is 12 residues.

The chain employs TRBV20-1 and TRBJ1-2, with a weak D call TRBD1 (6 bases). Germline CDR1 is DFQATT and CDR2 is SNEGSKA (reference sequence). The CDR3 is 11 residues long. The CDR3 bases are TGCAGCCACAGGGATAACTATGGCTACACCTTC. This gives the protein CSHRDNYGYTF.

The chain joins TRBV18 to TRBJ1-1; D unclear. From germline, CDR1 is KGHSH and CDR2 LQKENI. This CDR3 has 14 amino acids. Between the trimmed V and J ends, which lost 3 bases and 4 bases, there was a span of 12 bases. In DNA form, the CDR3 reads TGTGCCAGCTCACCGAGGCGTAAGGTCACTGAAGCTTTCTTT. Protein: CASSPRRKVTEAFF.

The V call is TRBV5-6, the J call TRBJ1-1, with D tentatively TRBD1 (6 bases). The V and J ends lost 3 bases and 6 bases respectively, with 18 bases between them. This CDR3 comprises 15 residues. Germline V gene data show CDR1 as SGHDT and CDR2 as YYEEEE. The DNA for the CDR3 is TGTGCCAGCAGCTCTTGGACGGGGGGCAACGCTGAAGCTTTCTTT. Translated, it gives CASSSWTGGNAEAFF.

V usage is TRBV7-2 and J usage is TRBJ2-3, with TRBD1 as a possible D gene (6 bases). The CDR3 contains 16 residues. V was clipped by 8 bases and J by 2 bases, with 20 bases between them. Looked up from germline, CDR1 is SGHTA and CDR2 is FQGNSA. The CDR3 loop is CASSTQGQGFTDTQYF. DNA for the CDR3: TGTGCCAGCTCCACCCAGGGGCAGGGGTTCACAGATACGCAGTATTTT.

V gene TRBV6-5 combines with J gene TRBJ2-3; D may correspond to TRBD1 or TRBD2 (5 bases each). From germline, CDR1 is MNHEY and CDR2 SVGAGI. This CDR3 is 13 amino acids long. Trimming shortened V by 1 base and J by 6 bases, and 8 bases separated the two germline ends. The CDR3 here is CASSYWGSDTQYF. CDR3 nucleotides: TGTGCCAGCAGTTACTGGGGGTCCGATACGCAGTATTTT.

This rearrangement joins TRBV7-2 to TRBJ1-3; no reliable D call. The CDR3 is 13 amino acids. V was clipped by 1 base and J by 4 bases, with 5 bases between them. Germline loops: CDR1 SGHTA, CDR2 FQGNSA. The CDR3 bases are TGTGCCAGCAGCTTAGGGACGGGAAACACCATATATTTT. Translated: CASSLGTGNTIYF.

The chain employs TRBV4-2 and TRBJ2-7; D is perhaps TRBD2 (6 bases). The V gene's germline CDR1 is LGHNA and CDR2 YNFKEQ. The CDR3 has 14 residues. The V gene lost 0 bases and the J gene lost 6 bases, with 12 bases spanning the gap. Here the CDR3 reads CASSQDLRDREQYF. The DNA for the CDR3 is TGTGCCAGCAGCCAAGATTTGCGGGATCGCGAGCAGTACTTC.

This sequence joins TRBV5-1 and TRBJ2-7, with D unresolved. The CDR3 sequence is 13 residues long. Trimming cost V 4 bases and J 3 bases, with 11 bases left between them. Germline-derived CDR1 and CDR2 are SGHRS and YFSETQ. The CDR3 DNA reads as TGCGCCAGCAGCCCCCAGTCGGGCTACGAGCAGTACTTC. Protein sequence: CASSPQSGYEQYF.

This chain links TRBV7-2 with TRBJ2-4, with no clear D. This CDR3 spans 15 amino acids. Looked up from germline, CDR1 is SGHTA and CDR2 is FQGNSA. Trimming shortened V by 2 bases and J by 7 bases, and 15 bases separated the two germline ends. In DNA form, the CDR3 reads TGTGCCAGCAGCTTAACCCCACTTCTCAGTAACATTCAGTACTTC. Protein product: CASSLTPLLSNIQYF.

V is TRBV4-3 and J is TRBJ2-1; D is possibly TRBD1 or TRBD2 (6 bases each). The CDR3 runs 13 residues. Trimming removed 3 bases from V and 8 bases from J, with 11 bases in between. The germline CDR1 and CDR2 sequences are LGHNA and YSLEER. CDR3 residues: CASSHRGRDEQFF. The CDR3 region has the DNA TGCGCCAGCAGCCATCGGGGGCGAGATGAGCAGTTCTTC.

V and J are TRBV4-1 and TRBJ2-2; 7 bases are shared with TRBD1. Germline V CDR1 and CDR2: MGHRA, YSYEKL. V dropped 3 bases and J dropped 1; count of bases not matched to a gene: 5. The CDR3 is 16 amino acids. The CDR3 reads CASSQMHRGNTGELFF. Here the CDR3 DNA reads TGCGCCAGCAGCCAGATGCACAGGGGGAACACCGGGGAGCTGTTTTTT.

The chain couples TRBV11-2 to TRBJ2-1; D may be TRBD2 (6 bases). V was trimmed by 1 base and J by 3 bases, leaving 10 bases between them. From germline, CDR1 is SGHAT and CDR2 FQNNGV. This CDR3 comprises 15 residues. The CDR3 is CASSLASEVYNEQFF. The CDR3 region has the DNA TGTGCCAGCAGCTTAGCTAGCGAGGTCTACAATGAGCAGTTCTTC. Based on the CDR3 plus reference TRBV11-2 and TRBJ2-1, the full variable domain is EAGVAQSPRYKIIEKRQSVAFWCNPISGHATLYWYQQILGQGPKLLIQFQNNGVVDDSQLPKDRFSAERLKGVDSTLKIQPAKLEDSAVYLCASSLASEVYNEQFFGPGTRLTVL.

This chain connects TRBV5-1 to TRBJ2-7; 7 bases map to TRBD1. CDR1 and CDR2 (germline): SGHRS, YFSETQ. The CDR3 runs to 17 residues. After removal of 0 bases from V and 2 bases from J, the junction contained 11 bases not matched to a gene. The CDR3 nucleotides read TGCGCCAGCAGCTTGGACCCTACAGGGGCCTCCACCTACGAGCAGTACTTC. As protein: CASSLDPTGASTYEQYF.

V is TRBV15 and J is TRBJ2-3; 7 bases line up with TRBD2. V dropped 1 base and J dropped 0; count of bases not matched to a gene: 4. The CDR3 consists of 16 residues. The germline CDR1 and CDR2 sequences are LNHNV and YYDKDF (reference sequence). The CDR3 bases are TGTGCCACCAGCAGAGTTGGGCGGGGGAGCACAGATACGCAGTATTTT. Its protein is CATSRVGRGSTDTQYF. The entire variable domain, with the rest obtained from reference TRBV15 and TRBJ2-3, is as follows: DAMVIQNPRYQVTQFGKPVTLSCSQTLNHNVMYWYQQKSSQAPKLLFHYYDKDFNNEADTPDNFQSRRPNTSFCFLDIRSPGLGDTAMYLCATSRVGRGSTDTQYFGPGTRLTVL.

This chain links TRBV5-3 with TRBJ2-3; D may be TRBD2 (6 bases). TRBV5-3 is an open reading frame, and its role is uncertain. The CDR3 runs 16 residues. Between the trimmed V and J ends, which lost 1 base and 2 bases, there was a span of 14 bases. DNA of the CDR3: TGTGCCAGAAGCTTGAGTTTACGGGGGACCACAGATACGCAGTATTTT. Residues: CARSLSLRGTTDTQYF.

V gene TRBV6-6 combines with J gene TRBJ1-1, with D possibly being TRBD1 (5 bases). This CDR3 comprises 14 residues. Looked up from germline, CDR1 is MNHNY and CDR2 is SVGAGI (reference sequence). The ends were cut back, 6 bases at V and 4 bases at J, with 15 bases in the middle. CDR3 region: CASSQTRGSTEAFF. CDR3 DNA: TGTGCCAGCAGCCAGACGAGGGGATCCACTGAAGCTTTCTTT.

This chain joins TRBV7-9 and TRBJ2-7; possible D gene TRBD2, 5 bases. Germline CDR1 reads SEHNR; CDR2 reads FQNEAQ (reference sequence). V lost 1 base to trimming and J lost 0 bases, with 7 bases between them. CDR3 length: 14 amino acids. In DNA, the CDR3 is TGTGCCAGCAGCTTAGTAGGGAGCTCCTACGAGCAGTACTTC. Its translation: CASSLVGSSYEQYF.

This clone came up once. This chain links TRBV19 with TRBJ1-1; 7 bases are a match to TRBD1. Germline loops: CDR1 LNHDA, CDR2 SQIVND (reference sequence). V gave up 6 bases and J gave up 4 bases; unmatched junction bases: 8. CDR3 size: 14 residues. The CDR3 reads CASRSTGRLTEAFF. CDR3 nucleotides: TGTGCCAGTAGGTCGACAGGGCGTCTCACTGAAGCTTTCTTT.

This clone occurred once. The rearrangement joins TRBV7-2 to TRBJ2-1, with TRBD1 matching over 12 bases. CDR1 is SGHTA and CDR2 is FQGNSA in the germline V gene. The V segment lost 3 bases and the J segment 7 bases; nucleotides outside the gene matches: 4. The CDR3 sequence is 15 residues long. Written as DNA, the CDR3 is TGTGCCAGCAGCTTCGGGACAGGGGGCTTTAATGAGCAGTTCTTC. It translates to CASSFGTGGFNEQFF.